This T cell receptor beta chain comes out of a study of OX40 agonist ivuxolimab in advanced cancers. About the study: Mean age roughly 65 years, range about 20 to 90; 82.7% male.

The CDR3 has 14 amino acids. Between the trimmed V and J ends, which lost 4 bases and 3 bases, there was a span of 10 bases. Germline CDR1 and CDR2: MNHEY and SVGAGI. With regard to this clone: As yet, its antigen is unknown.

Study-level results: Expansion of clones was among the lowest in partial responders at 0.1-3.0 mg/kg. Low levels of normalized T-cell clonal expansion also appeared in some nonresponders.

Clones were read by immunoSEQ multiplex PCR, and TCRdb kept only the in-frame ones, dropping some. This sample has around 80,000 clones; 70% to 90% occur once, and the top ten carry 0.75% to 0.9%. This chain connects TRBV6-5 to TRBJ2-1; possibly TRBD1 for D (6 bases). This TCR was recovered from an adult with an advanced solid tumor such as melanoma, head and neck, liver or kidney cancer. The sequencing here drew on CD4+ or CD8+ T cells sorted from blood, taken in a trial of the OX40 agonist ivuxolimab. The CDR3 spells CASSLNRVYNEQFF. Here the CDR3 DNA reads TGTGCCAGCAGTTTAAACAGGGTCTACAATGAGCAGTTCTTC.